The clone carrying this TCR beta chain showed up just a few times. The sample is drawn from a study of blood T cell repertoires in COVID-19. The method was immunoSEQ multiplex PCR; TCRdb's version includes in-frame clones alone and lacks a portion of them. Here the sample spans 200,000 to 250,000 clones, under 90% being singletons. This CDR3 comprises 14 residues. Germline CDR1 reads SGDLS; CDR2 reads YYNGEE. V lost 4 bases and J 4 bases, leaving 14 bases between the germline ends. The receptor comes from a woman older than 75 with active or convalescent COVID-19. This chain joins TRBV9 and TRBJ1-2; no clear D. Material: peripheral blood. The CDR3, as DNA: TGTGCCAGCAGCCCCTCGTGGGAGATCTATGGCTACACCTTC. This gives the protein CASSPSWEIYGYTF.